The clone carrying this T cell receptor (beta chain) came up a few times. Antigen: not known. This record comes from a study of CD8 T cells in ankylosing spondylitis. With molecular barcodes, quantitative 5'-RACE was used to make the TCR beta libraries. TCRdb processed the 5' RACE reads anew with MiXCR; each CDR3 protein has one entry. The data hold under 250,000 distinct CDR3 sequences, with approximately 7.3% observed a single time. Study results and limitations: Enrichment of disease-linked clones was reportedly significant in matched ankylosing spondylitis synovial fluid. Certain motif variants had earlier appeared in reactive arthritis synovial fluid and blood. Clones linked with disease were CD8+ and fairly uncommon in the peripheral blood. Made up of about eight highly homologous variants, a TCR beta motif appeared characteristic of ankylosing spondylitis blood.

This CDR3 comprises 11 residues. Trimming pared 7 bases from V and 4 bases from J, leaving 5 bases between. Germline V gene sequence: CDR1 MDHEN, CDR2 SYDVKM. The source is a male donor with ankylosing spondylitis. Material for sequencing was blood, either unsorted or a sorted T cell fraction (not recorded which). The chain is built from TRBV28 and TRBJ2-1; D is undetermined. CDR3 coding DNA: TGTGCCAGCAATACTTACAATGAGCAGTTCTTC. It codes for CASNTYNEQFF.